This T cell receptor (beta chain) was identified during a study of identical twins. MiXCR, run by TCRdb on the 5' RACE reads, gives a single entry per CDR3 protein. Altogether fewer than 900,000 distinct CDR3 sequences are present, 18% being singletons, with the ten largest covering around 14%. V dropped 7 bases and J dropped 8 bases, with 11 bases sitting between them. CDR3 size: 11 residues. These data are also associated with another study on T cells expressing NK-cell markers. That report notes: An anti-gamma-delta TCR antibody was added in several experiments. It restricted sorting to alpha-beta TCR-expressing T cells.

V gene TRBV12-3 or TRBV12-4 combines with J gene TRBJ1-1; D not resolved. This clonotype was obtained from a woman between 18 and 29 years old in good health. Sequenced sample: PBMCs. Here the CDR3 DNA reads TGTGCCAGCACCATTTTCCAAGAAGCTTTCTTT. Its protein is CASTIFQEAFF.